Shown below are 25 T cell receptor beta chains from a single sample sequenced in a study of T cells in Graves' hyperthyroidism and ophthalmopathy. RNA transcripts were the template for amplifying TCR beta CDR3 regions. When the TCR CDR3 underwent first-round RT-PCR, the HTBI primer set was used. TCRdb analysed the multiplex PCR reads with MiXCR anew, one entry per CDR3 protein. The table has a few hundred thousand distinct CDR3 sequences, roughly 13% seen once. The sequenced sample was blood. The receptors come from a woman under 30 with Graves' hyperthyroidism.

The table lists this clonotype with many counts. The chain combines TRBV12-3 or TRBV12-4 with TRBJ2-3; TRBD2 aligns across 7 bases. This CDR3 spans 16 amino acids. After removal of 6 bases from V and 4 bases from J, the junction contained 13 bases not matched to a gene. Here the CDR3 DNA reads TGTGCCAGCAGCCTCCGGGGCGGGAGAGGCGCAGATACGCAGTATTTT. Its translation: CASSLRGGRGADTQYF.

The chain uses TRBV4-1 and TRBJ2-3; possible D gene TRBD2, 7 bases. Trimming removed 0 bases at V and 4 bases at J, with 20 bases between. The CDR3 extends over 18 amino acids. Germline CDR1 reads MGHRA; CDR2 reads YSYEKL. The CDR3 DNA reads TGCGCCAGCAGCCAAGAGTCCCGGGGGGCTTTTCGTCCAGATACGCAGTATTTT. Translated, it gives CASSQESRGAFRPDTQYF.

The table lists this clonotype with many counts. This CDR3 is CASSLTAIGGHRYTF. The CDR3 DNA reads as TGTGCCAGCAGCTTAACGGCAATAGGGGGCCATCGTTACACCTTC. The chain is built from TRBV7-3 and TRBJ1-2; TRBD1 matches 7 bases. The CDR3 totals 15 residues. Germline assignment: CDR1 SGHTA and CDR2 FQGTGA. The junction had 12 bases not matched to a gene; V was cut back by 0 bases and J by 11 bases.

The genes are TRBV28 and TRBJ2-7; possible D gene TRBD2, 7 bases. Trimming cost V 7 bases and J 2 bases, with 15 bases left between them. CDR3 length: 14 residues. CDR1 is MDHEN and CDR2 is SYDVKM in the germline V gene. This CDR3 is CASMAGAAPYEQYF. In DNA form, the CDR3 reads TGTGCCAGCATGGCGGGGGCGGCACCCTACGAGCAGTACTTC.

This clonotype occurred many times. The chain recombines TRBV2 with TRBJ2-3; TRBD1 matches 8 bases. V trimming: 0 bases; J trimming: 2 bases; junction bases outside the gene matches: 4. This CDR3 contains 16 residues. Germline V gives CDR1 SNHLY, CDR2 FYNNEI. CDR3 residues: CASSEAPDRATDTQYF. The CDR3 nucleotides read TGTGCCAGCAGTGAAGCACCGGACAGGGCCACAGATACGCAGTATTTT.

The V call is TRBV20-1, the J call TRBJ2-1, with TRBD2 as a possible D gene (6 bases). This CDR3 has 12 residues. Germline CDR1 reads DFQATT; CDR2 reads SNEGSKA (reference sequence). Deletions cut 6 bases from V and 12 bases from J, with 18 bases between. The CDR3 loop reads CSAQATRVGQFF. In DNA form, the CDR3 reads TGCAGTGCCCAAGCGACTAGGGTTGGGCAGTTCTTC.

This CDR3 reads CASSWRTVGSPLHF. CDR3 nucleotide sequence: TGTGCCAGCAGTTGGAGGACCGTAGGTTCACCCCTCCACTTT. The chain carries TRBV28 and TRBJ1-6; D gene uncertain. The V and J ends lost 4 bases and 9 bases respectively, with 13 bases between them. In germline, CDR1 is MDHEN, CDR2 SYDVKM. The CDR3 contains 14 residues.

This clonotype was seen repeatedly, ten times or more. As DNA, the CDR3 is TGTGCCAGCAGTTACCGGGGACCGTCTAGGACTGAAGCTTTCTTT. Protein: CASSYRGPSRTEAFF. The chain combines TRBV6-2 or TRBV6-3 with TRBJ1-1; D possibly corresponds to TRBD1 (5 bases). The ends were cut back, 2 bases at V and 5 bases at J, with 15 bases in the middle. Germline V gene data show CDR1 as MNHEY and CDR2 as SVGEGT. The CDR3 is 15 amino acids.

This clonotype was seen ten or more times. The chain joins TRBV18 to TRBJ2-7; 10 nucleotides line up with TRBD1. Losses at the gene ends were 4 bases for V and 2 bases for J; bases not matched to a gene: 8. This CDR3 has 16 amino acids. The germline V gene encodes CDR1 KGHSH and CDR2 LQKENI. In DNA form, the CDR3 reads TGTGCCAGCTCACGGATCGTGGGACAGGGGACCTACGAGCAGTACTTC. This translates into CASSRIVGQGTYEQYF.

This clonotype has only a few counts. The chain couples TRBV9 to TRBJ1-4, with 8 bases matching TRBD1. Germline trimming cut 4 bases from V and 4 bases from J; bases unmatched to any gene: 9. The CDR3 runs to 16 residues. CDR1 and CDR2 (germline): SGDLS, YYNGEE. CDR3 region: CASSPRGLVVNEKLFF. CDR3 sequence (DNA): TGTGCCAGCAGCCCCAGGGGGCTGGTAGTTAATGAAAAACTGTTTTTT.

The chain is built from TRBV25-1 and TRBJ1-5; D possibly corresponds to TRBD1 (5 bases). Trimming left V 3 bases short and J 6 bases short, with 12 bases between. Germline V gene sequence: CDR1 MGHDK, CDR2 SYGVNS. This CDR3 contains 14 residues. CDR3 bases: TGTGCCAGCAGTGACAGGGTAGAGGGTCAGCCCCAGCATTTT. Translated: CASSDRVEGQPQHF.

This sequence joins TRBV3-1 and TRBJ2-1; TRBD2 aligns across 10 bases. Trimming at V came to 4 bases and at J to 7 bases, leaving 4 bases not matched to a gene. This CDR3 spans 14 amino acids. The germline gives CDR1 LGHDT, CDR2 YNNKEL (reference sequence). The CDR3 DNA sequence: TGTGCCAGCAGCCCACTAGCGGGAAGGAATGAGCAGTTCTTC. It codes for CASSPLAGRNEQFF.

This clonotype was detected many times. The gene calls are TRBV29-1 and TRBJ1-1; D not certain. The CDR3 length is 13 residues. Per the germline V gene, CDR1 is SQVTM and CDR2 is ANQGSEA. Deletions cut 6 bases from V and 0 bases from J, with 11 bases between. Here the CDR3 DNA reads TGCAGCGTCCATGGGCGAATGAACACTGAAGCTTTCTTT. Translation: CSVHGRMNTEAFF.

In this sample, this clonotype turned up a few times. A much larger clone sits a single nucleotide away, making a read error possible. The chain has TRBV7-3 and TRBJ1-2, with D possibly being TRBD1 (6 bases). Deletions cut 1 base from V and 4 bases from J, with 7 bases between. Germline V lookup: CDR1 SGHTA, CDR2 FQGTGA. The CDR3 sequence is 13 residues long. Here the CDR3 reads CASSLKGGYGYTF. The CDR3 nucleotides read TGTGCCAGCAGCTTAAAAGGGGGCTATGGCTACACCTTC. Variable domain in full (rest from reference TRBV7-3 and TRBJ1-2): GAGVSQTPSNKVTEKGKYVELRCDPISGHTALYWYRQSLGQGPEFLIYFQGTGAADDSGLPNDRFFAVRPEGSVSTLKIQRTERGDSAVYLCASSLKGGYGYTFGSGTRLTVV.

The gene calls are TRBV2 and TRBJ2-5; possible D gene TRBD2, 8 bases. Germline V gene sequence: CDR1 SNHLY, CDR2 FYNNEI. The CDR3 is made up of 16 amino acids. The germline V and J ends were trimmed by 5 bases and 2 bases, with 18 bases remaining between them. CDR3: CASSPRGGTVQETQYF. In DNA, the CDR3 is TGTGCCAGCAGTCCCCGGGGGGGGACAGTACAAGAGACCCAGTACTTC.

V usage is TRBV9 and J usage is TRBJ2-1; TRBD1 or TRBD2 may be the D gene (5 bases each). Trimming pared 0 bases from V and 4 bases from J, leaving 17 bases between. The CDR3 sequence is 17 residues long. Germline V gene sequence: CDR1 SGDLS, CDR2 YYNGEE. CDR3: CASSVGFSGPPYNEQFF. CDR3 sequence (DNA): TGTGCCAGCAGCGTAGGCTTCTCGGGGCCTCCGTACAATGAGCAGTTCTTC. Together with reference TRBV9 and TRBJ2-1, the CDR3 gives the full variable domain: DSGVTQTPKHLITATGQRVTLRCSPRSGDLSVYWYQQSLDQGLQFLIQYYNGEERAKGNILERFSAQQFPDLHSELNLSSLELGDSALYFCASSVGFSGPPYNEQFFGPGTRLTVL.

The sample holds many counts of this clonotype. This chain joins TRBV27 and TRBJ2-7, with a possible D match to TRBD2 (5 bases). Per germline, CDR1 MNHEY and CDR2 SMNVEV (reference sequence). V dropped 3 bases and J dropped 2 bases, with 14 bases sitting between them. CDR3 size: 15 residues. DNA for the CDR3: TGTGCCAGCAGTTTGAGAGGGCTAGCCCCCTACGAGCAGTACTTC. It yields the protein CASSLRGLAPYEQYF.

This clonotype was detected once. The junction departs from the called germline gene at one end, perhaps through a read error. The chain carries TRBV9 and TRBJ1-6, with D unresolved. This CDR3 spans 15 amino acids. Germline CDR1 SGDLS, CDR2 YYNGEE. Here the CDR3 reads CAGSALDWEGSPLHF. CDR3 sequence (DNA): TGTGCCGGCAGCGCGCTGGACTGGGAAGGTTCACCCCTCCACTTT. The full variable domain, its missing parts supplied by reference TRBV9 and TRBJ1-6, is DSGVTQTPKHLITATGQRVTLRCSPRSGDLSVYWYQQSLDQGLQFLIQYYNGEERAKGNILERFSAQQFPDLHSELNLSSLELGDSALYFCAGSALDWEGSPLHFGNGTRLTVT.

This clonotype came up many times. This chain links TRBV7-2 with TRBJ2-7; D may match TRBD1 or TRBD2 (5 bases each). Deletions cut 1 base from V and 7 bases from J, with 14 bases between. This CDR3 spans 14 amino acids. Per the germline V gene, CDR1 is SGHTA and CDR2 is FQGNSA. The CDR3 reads CASSLVGSGGEQYF. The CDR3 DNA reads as TGTGCCAGCAGCTTAGTGGGCTCTGGGGGAGAGCAGTACTTC.

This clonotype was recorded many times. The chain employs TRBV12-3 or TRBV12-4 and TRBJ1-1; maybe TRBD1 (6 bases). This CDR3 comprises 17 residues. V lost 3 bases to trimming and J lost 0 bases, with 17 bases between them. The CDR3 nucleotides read TGTGCCAGCAGTTTGGGTCTAGGGGGGTACATGAACACTGAAGCTTTCTTT. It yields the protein CASSLGLGGYMNTEAFF.

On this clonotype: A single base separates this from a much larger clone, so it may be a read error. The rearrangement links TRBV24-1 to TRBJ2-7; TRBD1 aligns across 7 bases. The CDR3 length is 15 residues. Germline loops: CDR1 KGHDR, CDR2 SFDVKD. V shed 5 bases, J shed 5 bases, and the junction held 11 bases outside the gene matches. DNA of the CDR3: TGTGCCACCAGTGCTCATCCTAGGGGGCCCCACGAGCAGTACTTC. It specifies CATSAHPRGPHEQYF.

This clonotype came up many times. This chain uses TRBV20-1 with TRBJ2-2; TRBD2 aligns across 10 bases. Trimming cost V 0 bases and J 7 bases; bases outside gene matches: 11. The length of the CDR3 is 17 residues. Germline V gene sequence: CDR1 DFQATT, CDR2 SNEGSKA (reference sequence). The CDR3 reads CSARDWGSGRAGGELFF. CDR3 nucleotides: TGCAGTGCTAGAGATTGGGGCAGCGGGAGGGCCGGCGGGGAGCTGTTTTTT.

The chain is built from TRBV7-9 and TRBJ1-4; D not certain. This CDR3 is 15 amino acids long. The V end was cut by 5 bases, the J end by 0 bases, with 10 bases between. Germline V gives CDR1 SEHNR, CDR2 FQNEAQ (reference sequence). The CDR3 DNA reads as TGTGCCAGCAGCCCCCGCCTCGCAACTAATGAAAAACTGTTTTTT. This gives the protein CASSPRLATNEKLFF. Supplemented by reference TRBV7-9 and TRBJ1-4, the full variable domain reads DTGVSQNPRHKITKRGQNVTFRCDPISEHNRLYWYRQTLGQGPEFLTYFQNEAQLEKSRLLSDRFSAERPKGSFSTLEIQRTEQGDSAMYLCASSPRLATNEKLFFGSGTQLSVL.

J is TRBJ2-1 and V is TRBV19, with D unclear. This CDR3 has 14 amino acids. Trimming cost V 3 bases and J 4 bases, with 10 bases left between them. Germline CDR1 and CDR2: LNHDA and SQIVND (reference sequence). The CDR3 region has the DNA TGTGCCAGTAGTATGGTGAACAGTTACAATGAGCAGTTCTTC. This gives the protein CASSMVNSYNEQFF.

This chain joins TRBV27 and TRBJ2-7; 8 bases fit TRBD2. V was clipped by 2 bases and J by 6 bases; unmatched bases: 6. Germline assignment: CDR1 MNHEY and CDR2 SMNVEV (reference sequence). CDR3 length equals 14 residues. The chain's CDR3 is CASSLHGTRAEQYF. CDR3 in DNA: TGTGCCAGCAGTTTACATGGGACTAGAGCCGAGCAGTACTTC.